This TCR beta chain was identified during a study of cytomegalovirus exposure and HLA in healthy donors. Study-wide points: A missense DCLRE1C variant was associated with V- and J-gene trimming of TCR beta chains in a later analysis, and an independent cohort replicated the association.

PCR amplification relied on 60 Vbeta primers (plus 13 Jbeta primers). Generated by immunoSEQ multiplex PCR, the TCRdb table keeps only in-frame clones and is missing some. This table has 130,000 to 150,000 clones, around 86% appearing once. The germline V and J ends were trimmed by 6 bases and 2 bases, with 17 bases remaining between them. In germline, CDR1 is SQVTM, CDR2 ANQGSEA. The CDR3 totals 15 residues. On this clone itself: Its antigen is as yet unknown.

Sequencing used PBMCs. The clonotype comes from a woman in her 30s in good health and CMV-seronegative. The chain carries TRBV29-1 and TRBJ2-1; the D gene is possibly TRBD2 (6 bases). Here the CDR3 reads CSVPIGLAAYNEQFF. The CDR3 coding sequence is TGCAGCGTCCCAATAGGGTTAGCGGCCTACAATGAGCAGTTCTTC.